The source of this T cell receptor beta chain is a study of blood T cell repertoires in COVID-19. At the level of the study: The origin of the acute and convalescent COVID-19 samples was the United States, Italy and Spain. T cells, B-cell-depleted T cells, or PBMCs provided the cDNA or gDNA that served as material.

As originally analysed: Nucleated cell counts were estimated from reference gene primer amplification. TCRdb's table, derived via immunoSEQ multiplex PCR, lists solely in-frame clones and lacks some. From that table come the V and J calls and clone size; the DNA was used to work out D and trimming. The data hold over 150,000 clones, with less than 90% observed a single time. Seattle enrolled patients during active infection and tracked them longitudinally. This sequence was found in a woman in her seventies with COVID-19, enrolled during active disease. The sequencing input was peripheral blood.

CDR3 bases: TGTGCCAGCTCAGAGGGGGTTAGTAGTCAGCCCCAGCATTTT. It specifies CASSEGVSSQPQHF. The V and J genes are TRBV18 and TRBJ1-5, with D maybe TRBD1 (6 bases). The ends were cut back, 5 bases at V and 6 bases at J, with 14 bases in the middle. The CDR3 is made up of 14 amino acids. Germline CDR1 and CDR2: KGHSH and LQKENI.